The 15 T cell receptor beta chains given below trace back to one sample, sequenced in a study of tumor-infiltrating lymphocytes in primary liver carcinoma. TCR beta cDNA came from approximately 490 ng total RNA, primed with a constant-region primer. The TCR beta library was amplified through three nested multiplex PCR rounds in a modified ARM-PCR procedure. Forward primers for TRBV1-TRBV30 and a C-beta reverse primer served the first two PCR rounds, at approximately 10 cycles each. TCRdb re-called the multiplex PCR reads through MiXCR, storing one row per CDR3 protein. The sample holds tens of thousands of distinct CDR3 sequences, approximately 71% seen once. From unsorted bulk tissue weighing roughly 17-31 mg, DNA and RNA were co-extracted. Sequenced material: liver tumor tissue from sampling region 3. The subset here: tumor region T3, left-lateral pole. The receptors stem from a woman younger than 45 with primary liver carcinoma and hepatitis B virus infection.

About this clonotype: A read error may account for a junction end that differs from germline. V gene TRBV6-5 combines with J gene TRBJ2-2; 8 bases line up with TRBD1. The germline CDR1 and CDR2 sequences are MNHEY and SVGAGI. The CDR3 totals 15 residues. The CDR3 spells CDSSPWTGFTEELFF. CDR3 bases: TGTGACAGCAGTCCGTGGACAGGGTTCACCGAGGAGCTGTTTTTT.

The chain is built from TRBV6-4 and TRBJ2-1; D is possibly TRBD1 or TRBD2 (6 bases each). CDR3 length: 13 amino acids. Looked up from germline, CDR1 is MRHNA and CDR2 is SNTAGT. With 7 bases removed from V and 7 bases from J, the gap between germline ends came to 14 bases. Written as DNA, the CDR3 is TGTGCCAGCACTTTCAGGAGGGGGAATGAGCAGTTCTTC. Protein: CASTFRRGNEQFF.

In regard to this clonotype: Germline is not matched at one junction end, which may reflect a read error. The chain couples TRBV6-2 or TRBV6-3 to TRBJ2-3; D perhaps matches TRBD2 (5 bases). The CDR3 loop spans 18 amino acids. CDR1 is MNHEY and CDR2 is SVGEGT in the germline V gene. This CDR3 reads CVSSPSPPLTGFTDTQYF. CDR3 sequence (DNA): TGTGTCAGCAGTCCCTCACCCCCGCTGACGGGGTTCACAGATACGCAGTATTTT.

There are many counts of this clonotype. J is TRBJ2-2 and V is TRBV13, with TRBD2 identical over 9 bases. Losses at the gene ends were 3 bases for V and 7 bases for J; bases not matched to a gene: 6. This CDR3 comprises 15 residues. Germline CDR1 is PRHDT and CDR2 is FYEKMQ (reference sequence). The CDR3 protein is CASSFGTSPGGELFF. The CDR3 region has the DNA TGTGCCAGCAGCTTCGGGACTAGCCCCGGCGGGGAGCTGTTTTTT.

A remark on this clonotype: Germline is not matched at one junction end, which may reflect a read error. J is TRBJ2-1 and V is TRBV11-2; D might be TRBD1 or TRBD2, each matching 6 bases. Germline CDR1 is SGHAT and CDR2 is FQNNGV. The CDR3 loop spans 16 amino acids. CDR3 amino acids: CASSLVGGTPDDEQLF. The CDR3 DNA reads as TGTGCCAGCAGCTTAGTTGGCGGGACACCAGACGATGAGCAGTTATTC. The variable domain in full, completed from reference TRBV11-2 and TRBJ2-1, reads EAGVAQSPRYKIIEKRQSVAFWCNPISGHATLYWYQQILGQGPKLLIQFQNNGVVDDSQLPKDRFSAERLKGVDSTLKIQPAKLEDSAVYLCASSLVGGTPDDEQLFGPGTRLTVL.

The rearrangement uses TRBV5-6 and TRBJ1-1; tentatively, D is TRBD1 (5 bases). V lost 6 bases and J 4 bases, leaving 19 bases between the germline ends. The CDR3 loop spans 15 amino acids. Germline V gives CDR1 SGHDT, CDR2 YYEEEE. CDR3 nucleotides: TGTGCCAGCATCTTAGTGGGGGAGGTGAGCACTGAAGCTTTCTTT. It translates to CASILVGEVSTEAFF.

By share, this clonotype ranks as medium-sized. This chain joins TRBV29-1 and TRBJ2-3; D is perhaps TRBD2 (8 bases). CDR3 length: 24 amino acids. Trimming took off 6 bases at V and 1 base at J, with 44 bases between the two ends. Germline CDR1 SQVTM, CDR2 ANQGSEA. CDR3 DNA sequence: TGCAGCGTAGAGCAGATACAAGGCCGACAGGGTTCGGCGGAAACTAGCGGAGGCACAGATACGCAGTATTTT. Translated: CSVEQIQGRQGSAETSGGTDTQYF.

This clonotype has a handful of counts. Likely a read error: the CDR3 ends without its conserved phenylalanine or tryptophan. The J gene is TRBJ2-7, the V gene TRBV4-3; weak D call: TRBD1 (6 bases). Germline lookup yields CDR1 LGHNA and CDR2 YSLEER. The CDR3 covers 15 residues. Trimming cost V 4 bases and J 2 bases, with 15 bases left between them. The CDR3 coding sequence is TGCGCCAGCAGCCCAGGACGTGGGACACCCTACGAGCAGTACCTC. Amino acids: CASSPGRGTPYEQYL.

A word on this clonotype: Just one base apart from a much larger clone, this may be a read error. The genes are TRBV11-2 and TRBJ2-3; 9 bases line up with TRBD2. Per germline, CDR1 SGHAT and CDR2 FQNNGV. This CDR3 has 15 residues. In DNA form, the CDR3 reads TGTGCCGGCAGCTTGCGGGAGGGGGGCGCAGATACGCAGTATTTT. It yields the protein CAGSLREGGADTQYF.

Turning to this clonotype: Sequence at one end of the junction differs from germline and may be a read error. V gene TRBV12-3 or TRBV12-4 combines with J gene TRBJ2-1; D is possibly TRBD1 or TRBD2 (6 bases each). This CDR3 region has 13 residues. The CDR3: CASSLGGPNEQSF. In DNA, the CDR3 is TGTGCCAGCTCTTTGGGGGGCCCCAATGAGCAGTCCTTC.

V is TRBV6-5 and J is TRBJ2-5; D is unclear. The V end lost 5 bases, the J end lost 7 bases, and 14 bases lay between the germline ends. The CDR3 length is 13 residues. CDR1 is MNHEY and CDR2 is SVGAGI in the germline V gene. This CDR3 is CASSTESGLTQYF. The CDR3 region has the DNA TGTGCCAGCAGTACTGAGAGTGGGCTGACCCAGTACTTC.

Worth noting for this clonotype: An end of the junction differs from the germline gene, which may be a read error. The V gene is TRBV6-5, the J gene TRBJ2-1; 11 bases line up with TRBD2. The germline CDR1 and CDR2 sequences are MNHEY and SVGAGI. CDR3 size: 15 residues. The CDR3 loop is CASSVTSGSYNEQFF. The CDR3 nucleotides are TGCGCTAGCAGTGTAACTAGCGGGAGCTACAATGAGCAGTTCTTC.

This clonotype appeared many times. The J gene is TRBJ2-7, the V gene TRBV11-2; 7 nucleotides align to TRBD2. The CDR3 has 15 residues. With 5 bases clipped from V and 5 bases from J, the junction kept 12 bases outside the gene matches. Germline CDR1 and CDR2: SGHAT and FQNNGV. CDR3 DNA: TGTGCCAGCAGCCTCGGACTAGGCCCGGGAAACGAGCAGTACTTC. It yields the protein CASSLGLGPGNEQYF.

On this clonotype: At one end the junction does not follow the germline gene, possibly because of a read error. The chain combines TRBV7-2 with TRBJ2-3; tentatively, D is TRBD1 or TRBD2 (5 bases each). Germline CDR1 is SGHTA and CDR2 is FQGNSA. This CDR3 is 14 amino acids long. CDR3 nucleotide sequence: TGTGTCAGCAGCTTATCGGGACGGATAGATACGCAGTATTTT. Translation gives CVSSLSGRIDTQYF.

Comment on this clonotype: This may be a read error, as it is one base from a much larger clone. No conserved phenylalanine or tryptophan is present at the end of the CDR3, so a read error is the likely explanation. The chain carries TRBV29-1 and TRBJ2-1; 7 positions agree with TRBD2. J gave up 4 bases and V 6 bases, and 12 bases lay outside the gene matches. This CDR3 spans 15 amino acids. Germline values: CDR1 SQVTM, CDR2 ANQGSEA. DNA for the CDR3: TGCAGCGTCCCCGGAGAAGCGGGGCCGTACAATGAGCAGTTCTAC. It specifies CSVPGEAGPYNEQFY.